Listed here are 10 T cell receptor beta chains from one sample, sequenced in a study of T cell responses to AZD1222 COVID-19 vaccine. The data were produced by immunoSEQ multiplex PCR, yet TCRdb's version contains in-frame clones alone and is incomplete. The table has approximately 170,000 clones, 75% to 90% seen once. This specimen consisted of peripheral blood, obtained on day 0 of AZD1222 vaccination. The receptors shown here come from an adult in good health.

The chain combines TRBV24-1 with TRBJ2-7, with 9 bases lining up with TRBD1. Losses at the gene ends were 3 bases for V and 2 bases for J; bases not matched to a gene: 7. CDR3 size: 16 residues. CDR1 is KGHDR and CDR2 is SFDVKD in the germline V gene. The CDR3 loop reads CATSDPPRTGAYEQYF. The CDR3, as DNA: TGTGCCACCAGTGATCCCCCCCGGACAGGGGCCTACGAGCAGTACTTC.

J is TRBJ2-7 and V is TRBV7-3; unclear D gene. The CDR3 covers 17 residues. The germline CDR1 and CDR2 sequences are SGHTA and FQGTGA. The V end lost 8 bases, the J end lost 13 bases, and 36 bases lay between the germline ends. DNA for the CDR3: TGTGCCAGCGGACGTACTTATCTCTACGGGCACCACGCGTCGCGATACGTC. Translation gives CASGRTYLYGHHASRYV.

Notes on this clone: Other DNA sequences from this sample encode an identical CDR3 as well. The gene calls are TRBV18 and TRBJ1-6, with TRBD1 identical over 11 bases. Germline CDR1 and CDR2: KGHSH and LQKENI. The CDR3 contains 15 residues. V lost 2 bases, J lost 9 bases, and 3 bases stayed unmatched. CDR3 DNA sequence: TGTGCCAGCTCACCAGGGACAGGGGGTTCTTCACCCCTCCACTTT. Its protein product is CASSPGTGGSSPLHF. Complete variable domain (other parts from reference TRBV18 and TRBJ1-6): NAGVMQNPRHLVRRRGQEARLRCSPMKGHSHVYWYRQLPEEGLKFMVYLQKENIIDESGMPKERFSAEFPKEGPSILRIQQVVRGDSAAYFCASSPGTGGSSPLHFGNGTRLTVT.

This clone was seen only a few times. The chain has TRBV5-1 and TRBJ2-3; 7 bases fit TRBD1. CDR3 length: 14 residues. The ends lost 7 bases at V and 1 base at J; junction bases unmatched: 6. Germline V gene sequence: CDR1 SGHRS, CDR2 YFSETQ. CDR3 in amino acids: CASFRDRRTDTQYF. CDR3 DNA: TGCGCCAGCTTCCGGGACAGACGCACAGATACGCAGTATTTT.

The table lists this clone with a count of one. The J gene is TRBJ2-3, the V gene TRBV7-3, with TRBD1 matching 7 bases. V was clipped by 1 base and J by 2 bases; unmatched bases: 3. The CDR3 runs to 15 residues. Germline V gene sequence: CDR1 SGHTA, CDR2 FQGTGA. The DNA for the CDR3 is TGTGCCAGCAGCTTAATGGGGACAGACACAGATACGCAGTATTTT. This encodes CASSLMGTDTDTQYF. Full variable domain (rest looked up from reference TRBV7-3 and TRBJ2-3): GAGVSQTPSNKVTEKGKYVELRCDPISGHTALYWYRQSLGQGPEFLIYFQGTGAADDSGLPNDRFFAVRPEGSVSTLKIQRTERGDSAVYLCASSLMGTDTDTQYFGPGTRLTVL.

The genes are TRBV7-2 and TRBJ1-1; no definite D call. CDR1 and CDR2 from the germline V gene are SGHTA and FQGNSA. CDR3 length: 13 amino acids. Trimming shortened V by 1 base and J by 3 bases, and 6 bases separated the two germline ends. The CDR3 bases are TGTGCCAGCAGCTTAGTTGGGGACACTGAAGCTTTCTTT. Translating gives CASSLVGDTEAFF.

The rearrangement uses TRBV5-5 and TRBJ2-7, with D unclear. The germline V gene has CDR1 SGHKS and CDR2 YYEKEE (reference sequence). V was trimmed by 7 bases and J by 5 bases, leaving 10 bases between them. The CDR3 spans 11 residues. The CDR3, as DNA: TGTGCCAGCTCATTCGGACACGAGCAGTACTTC. Translated: CASSFGHEQYF.

The V gene is TRBV6-2 or TRBV6-3, the J gene TRBJ1-1; tentative D call: TRBD1 (6 bases). From germline, CDR1 is MNHEY and CDR2 SVGEGT. The CDR3 length is 16 residues. The germline V and J ends were trimmed by 0 bases and 4 bases, with 15 bases remaining between them. The CDR3 DNA is TGTGCCAGCAGTTACTCGAACGACGAGGGGGGCACTGAAGCTTTCTTT. Its protein is CASSYSNDEGGTEAFF.

The chain has TRBV4-1 and TRBJ1-2, with 8 bases lining up with TRBD1. There are 14 residues in the CDR3. V trimming: 3 bases; J trimming: 6 bases; junction bases outside the gene matches: 6. Germline V gene sequence: CDR1 MGHRA, CDR2 YSYEKL. CDR3 nucleotide sequence: TGCGCCAGCAGCCAGTACACAGGGGGTCATGGCTACACCTTC. Translating it yields CASSQYTGGHGYTF.

For the CDR3, the DNA is TGTGCCAGCAGCTTAGGTGCCTATGATAATTCACCCCTCCACTTT. This codes for CASSLGAYDNSPLHF. The genes are TRBV7-9 and TRBJ1-6; no firm D call. Trimming took off 1 base at V and 5 bases at J, with 9 bases between the two ends. Germline-derived CDR1 and CDR2 are SEHNR and FQNEAQ (reference sequence). The CDR3 spans 15 residues.